This TCR beta chain was retrieved from a study of neurological immune-mediated disorders. Study-level results: The greatest degree of TCR clonal expansion was observed in HTLV-1-associated myelopathy, with the lowest in multiple sclerosis, below that of healthy controls.

The sample holds many counts of this clonotype. The antigen remains unidentified. Indicated time point: longitudinal time-point 3. The V gene lost 5 bases and the J gene lost 3 bases, with 16 bases spanning the gap. This CDR3 has 15 residues. The output of every sequencing run, over 160 million TCR-beta sequences, came from 15-18 subjects. From the 5' RACE reads, TCRdb called clonotypes with MiXCR, one entry per CDR3 protein. The sample consists of tens of thousands of distinct CDR3 sequences, 8% to 9% of them appearing once. The sequencing sample was made of PBMCs. This chain links TRBV12-3 or TRBV12-4 with TRBJ1-2; tentative D call: TRBD1 (6 bases). This TCR was recovered from a woman in her thirties or forties in good health. CDR3 residues: CASSRSTGSYYGYTF. CDR3 sequence (DNA): TGTGCCAGCAGTCGATCAACAGGGTCTTACTATGGCTACACCTTC.